This T cell receptor beta chain was captured by sequencing in a study of T cells after yellow fever vaccination. TCRdb used MiXCR to reprocess the 5' RACE reads, holding one entry per CDR3 protein. The sample holds some 250,000 distinct CDR3 sequences, approximately 3.5% seen once. The germline CDR1 and CDR2 sequences are SGHRS and YFSETQ. The CDR3 has 16 amino acids. Losses at the gene ends were 3 bases for V and 4 bases for J; bases not matched to a gene: 8. This clonotype was found many times. Its antigen is still unknown. Whole-study findings and limits: FACS-sorted repertoires could harbor abundant contaminating bulk-population clonotypes.

The chain is built from TRBV5-1 and TRBJ2-1; 9 positions agree with TRBD2. This clonotype originated in a man aged 18 to 29 who received the YFV17D yellow fever vaccine. The starting material was PBMCs, obtained 15 days after the yellow fever booster vaccination. The DNA of the CDR3 is TGCGCCAGCAGCTCGAGCCCAGCGGGGGGTTACAATGAGCAGTTCTTC. Amino acids: CASSSSPAGGYNEQFF.